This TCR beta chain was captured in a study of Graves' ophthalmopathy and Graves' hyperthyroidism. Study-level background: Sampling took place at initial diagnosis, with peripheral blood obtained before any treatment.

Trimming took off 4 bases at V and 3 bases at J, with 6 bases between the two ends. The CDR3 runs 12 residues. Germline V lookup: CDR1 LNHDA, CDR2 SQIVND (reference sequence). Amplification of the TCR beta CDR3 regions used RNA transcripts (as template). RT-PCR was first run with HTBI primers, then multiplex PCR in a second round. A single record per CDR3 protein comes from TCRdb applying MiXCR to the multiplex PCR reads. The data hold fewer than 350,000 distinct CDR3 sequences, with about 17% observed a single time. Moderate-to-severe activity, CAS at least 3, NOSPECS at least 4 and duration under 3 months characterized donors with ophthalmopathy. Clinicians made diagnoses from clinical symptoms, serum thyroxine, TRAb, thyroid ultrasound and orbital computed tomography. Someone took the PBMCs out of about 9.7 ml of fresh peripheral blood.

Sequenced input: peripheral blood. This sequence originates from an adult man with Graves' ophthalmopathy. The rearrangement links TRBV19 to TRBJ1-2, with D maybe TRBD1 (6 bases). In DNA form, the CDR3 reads TGTGCCAGTAGTAAGGGGGACTATGGCTACACCTTC. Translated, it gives CASSKGDYGYTF.